The rows below give T cell receptor beta chains drawn from one sample of a study of cytomegalovirus exposure and HLA in healthy donors. Measured with immunoSEQ multiplex PCR; TCRdb has only the in-frame clones, and not every one. Here the sample spans roughly 100,000 clones, approximately 82% being singletons. Sequenced sample: PBMCs. Receptors were obtained from a man between 40 and 49 years old in good health and CMV-seropositive. The conserved cysteine and the conserved F or W are not part of the CDR3 here. Clone size, where shown, is once, few, many, or a class for clones that have expanded.

v_gene: TRBV2; abundance: .; CDR3aa: ASSEIAGGPGLV
v_gene: TRBV7-2; abundance: few; CDR3aa: ASSVRTDISPLH
v_gene: TRBV28; abundance: .; CDR3aa: ASSSVRGSSYNEQF
v_gene: TRBV5-4; abundance: .; CDR3aa: ASSATMGMNTEAF
v_gene: TRBV19; abundance: .; CDR3aa: ASSAVADSPLH
v_gene: TRBV7-6; abundance: few; CDR3aa: ASSLPEGAGYT
v_gene: TRBV5-4; abundance: .; CDR3aa: ASSLDYSYEQY
v_gene: TRBV6-1; abundance: .; CDR3aa: ASSDRRNTEAF
v_gene: TRBV4-1; abundance: .; CDR3aa: ASSQEQADYEQY
v_gene: TRBV5-1; abundance: .; CDR3aa: ASSPGQMNTEAF
v_gene: TRBV7-8; abundance: .; CDR3aa: ASSFQRAEQF
v_gene: TRBV7-2; abundance: .; CDR3aa: ASSLVVGGWQETQY
v_gene: TRBV5-1; abundance: .; CDR3aa: ASSLGDGANGLT
v_gene: TRBV6-5; abundance: .; CDR3aa: ASRRRTGHGYT
v_gene: TRBV16; abundance: .; CDR3aa: ASSQSSSQETQY
v_gene: TRBV7-6; abundance: .; CDR3aa: ASSLAPSGSRAGELF
v_gene: TRBV6-6; abundance: .; CDR3aa: ASSPSGGGEKLF
v_gene: TRBV30; abundance: .; CDR3aa: AWSPGTAQNSQY
v_gene: TRBV30; abundance: .; CDR3aa: AWTGMRGELF
v_gene: TRBV5-4; abundance: .; CDR3aa: ASSLRLAGQETQY